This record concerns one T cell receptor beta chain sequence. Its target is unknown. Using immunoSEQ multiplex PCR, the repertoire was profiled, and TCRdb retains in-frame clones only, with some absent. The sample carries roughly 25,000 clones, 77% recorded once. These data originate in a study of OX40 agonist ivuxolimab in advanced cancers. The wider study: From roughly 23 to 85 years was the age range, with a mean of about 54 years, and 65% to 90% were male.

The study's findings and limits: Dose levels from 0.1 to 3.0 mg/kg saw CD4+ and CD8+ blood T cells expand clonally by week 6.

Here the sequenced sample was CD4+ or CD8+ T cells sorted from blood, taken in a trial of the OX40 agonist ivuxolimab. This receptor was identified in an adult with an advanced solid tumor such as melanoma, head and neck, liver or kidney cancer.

CDR3 DNA: TGTGCCAGCAGCTCAAGACGGGGGGACACTGAAGCTTTCTTT. Encoded protein: CASSSRRGDTEAFF. The chain employs TRBV5-4 and TRBJ1-1, with D perhaps matching TRBD1 (5 bases). This CDR3 contains 14 residues. Trimming cost V 3 bases and J 3 bases, with 12 bases left between them. From germline, CDR1 is SGHNT and CDR2 YYREEE (reference sequence).